This T cell receptor (beta chain) was identified in a study of cytomegalovirus exposure and HLA in healthy donors. Study context: Within an early data release were approximately 85 million unique TCRs drawn from HLA-typed donors.

Study-level results: Follow-up analysis found HLA locus-dependent TCR association rates, highest for DRB1 and lowest for HLA-C. In vitro testing confirmed a few CMV-associated chains as specific for CMV antigens. Later on, an analysis tied 15,000 to 20,000 TCR beta sequences to HLA alleles at 0.05 false discovery rate.

A remark on this clone: Its antigen is unknown.

Researchers ran the PCR with 60 Vbeta and 13 Jbeta primers. The assay was immunoSEQ multiplex PCR, and TCRdb's table has in-frame clones only and misses some. The repertoire has 150,000 to 200,000 clones, approximately 80% of them found once; the top ten carry 0.5% to 0.8%. The CDR3 runs to 14 residues. V shed 4 bases, J shed 7 bases, and the junction held 3 bases outside the gene matches. Germline lookup yields CDR1 MGHRA and CDR2 YSYEKL. The sequence was collected from a boy between 10 and 17 years old in good health and CMV-seronegative. J is TRBJ2-1 and V is TRBV4-1; 11 nucleotides line up with TRBD2. The specimen sequenced was PBMCs. CDR3 residues: CASSRSGGGNEQFF. CDR3 nucleotides: TGCGCCAGCAGCCGTAGCGGGGGGGGGAATGAGCAGTTCTTC.